The clone carrying this TCR beta chain showed up just a few times. Its matching antigen is unknown. TCRdb reprocessed the 5' RACE reads with MiXCR, giving one entry per CDR3 protein. The repertoire holds roughly 40,000 distinct CDR3 sequences, with more than 7% as singletons. The CDR3 covers 14 residues. V was cut by 9 bases and J by 5 bases, with 19 bases left in between. This record belongs to a study of T-cell memory formation after mild COVID-19. Study background: TCR clusters were mostly donor specific.

Study findings and constraints: Largely, contracting CD4+ clones fell within CM and EM, and contracting CD8+ clones within EMRA. The appearance of some responding clones in pre-infection memory suggested that cross-reactive memory joined.

This TCR came from a man aged 18 to 35 who had mild COVID-19 (a few samples of this study predate the infection). Cell type and time point are not known. The sample taken for sequencing was PBMCs or a T cell subset sorted from them (not recorded which). The chain combines TRBV12-3 or TRBV12-4 with TRBJ2-5, with D possibly being TRBD1 or TRBD2 (5 bases each). This chain's CDR3 is CASAVNARDETQYF. CDR3 in DNA: TGTGCCAGTGCGGTGAATGCCAGGGACGAGACCCAGTACTTC.